This T cell receptor (beta chain) was sequenced in a study of T cell responses to AZD1222 COVID-19 vaccine. Points from the study as a whole: It should be noted that donors were predominantly white British and more often female, and clonal diversity was possibly underestimated. Recipients of two AZD1222 doses showed rising Spike-specific TCR breadth and depth.

Concerning this clone: Antigen: not known.

Measured with immunoSEQ multiplex PCR; TCRdb has only the in-frame clones, and not every one. The data show around 100,000 clones, roughly 90% seen once. The V end lost 3 bases, the J end lost 1 base, and 11 bases lay between the germline ends. Germline CDR1 is SQVTM and CDR2 is ANQGSEA. The CDR3 extends over 14 amino acids. The TCR sequence derives from an adult in good health. V and J are TRBV29-1 and TRBJ2-3; D might be TRBD2 (6 bases). Sequenced material: peripheral blood, taken on day 0 of AZD1222 vaccination. The CDR3 here is CSVETRVGTDTQYF. The CDR3 DNA follows: TGCAGCGTTGAGACTAGGGTCGGCACAGATACGCAGTATTTT.